These 12 T cell receptor beta chains originate from one sample sequenced in a study of blood T cell repertoires in COVID-19. Assay used: immunoSEQ multiplex PCR; TCRdb lists only in-frame clones, some missing. This sample has around 160,000 clones, with over 75% found just once. Sequencing input: PBMCs or T cells enriched from blood (not recorded which). These receptors originate from a man aged 35 to 55 who had recovered from COVID-19.

About this clone: This CDR3 is also generated by other DNA sequences in the sample. The rearrangement links TRBV5-1 to TRBJ2-2, with D possibly being TRBD1 (6 bases). The V end lost 3 bases, the J end lost 1 base, and 7 bases lay between the germline ends. The CDR3 sequence is 14 residues long. Germline CDR1 and CDR2: SGHRS and YFSETQ. CDR3 sequence (DNA): TGCGCCAGCAGCTCGGGACAGAACACCGGGGAGCTGTTTTTT. Protein: CASSSGQNTGELFF.

The chain carries TRBV5-1 and TRBJ2-1, with no clear D. Germline V gene data show CDR1 as SGHRS and CDR2 as YFSETQ. Trimming took 1 base from V and 6 from J, leaving 11 bases between them. This CDR3 spans 14 amino acids. DNA for the CDR3: TGCGCCAGCAGCTTGAGTGAGCGACCCAATGAGCAGTTCTTC. The encoded protein is CASSLSERPNEQFF.

The CDR3 protein is CASSLPAGDAANTGELFF. The CDR3 nucleotides read TGTGCCAGTAGCCTTCCAGCGGGGGATGCCGCGAACACCGGGGAGCTGTTTTTT. V gene TRBV19 combines with J gene TRBJ2-2; 8 bases line up with TRBD2. CDR1 LNHDA and CDR2 SQIVND come from the germline V gene (reference sequence). V trimming: 6 bases; J trimming: 0 bases; junction bases outside the gene matches: 12. The CDR3 consists of 18 residues.

The gene calls are TRBV9 and TRBJ2-1; D is unclear. The germline CDR1 and CDR2 sequences are SGDLS and YYNGEE. Trimming took 0 bases from V and 7 from J, leaving 5 bases between them. The CDR3 consists of 12 residues. This CDR3 is CASSVGRNEQFF. The CDR3 nucleotides read TGTGCCAGCAGCGTAGGTCGGAATGAGCAGTTCTTC.

J is TRBJ1-5 and V is TRBV10-3, with TRBD1 matching over 7 bases. The CDR3 sequence is 16 residues long. The junction had 7 bases not matched to a gene; V was cut back by 2 bases and J by 3 bases. Per the germline V gene, CDR1 is ENHRY and CDR2 is SYGVKD. The CDR3 reads CAISEPDRIINQPQHF. As DNA, the CDR3 is TGTGCCATCAGTGAGCCGGACAGGATAATCAATCAGCCCCAGCATTTT.

The chain recombines TRBV4-1 with TRBJ2-5; 8 bases map to TRBD2. The CDR3 totals 15 residues. Looked up from germline, CDR1 is MGHRA and CDR2 is YSYEKL. Trimming cost V 0 bases and J 2 bases; bases outside gene matches: 2. The CDR3 DNA follows: TGCGCCAGCAGCCAAGACGGGGGGGGTCAAGAGACCCAGTACTTC. Protein sequence: CASSQDGGGQETQYF.

The genes are TRBV3-1 (or the pseudogene TRBV3-2) and TRBJ2-7; D unclear. With 1 base removed from V and 2 bases from J, the gap between germline ends came to 9 bases. In germline, CDR1 is LGHDT, CDR2 YNNKEL (reference sequence). The CDR3 consists of 14 residues. The CDR3 coding sequence is TGTGCCAGCAGCCAAGTCCGGGTTGCCTACGAGCAGTACTTC. The encoded protein is CASSQVRVAYEQYF.

The CDR3 region is CASSIDGGTGSANEQFF. The DNA of the CDR3 is TGTGCCAGTAGTATCGACGGGGGGACAGGGTCCGCCAATGAGCAGTTCTTC. The gene calls are TRBV19 and TRBJ2-1, with 9 nucleotides matching TRBD1. The germline CDR1 and CDR2 sequences are LNHDA and SQIVND (reference sequence). The CDR3 is 17 residues long. Trimming cost V 3 bases and J 6 bases; bases outside gene matches: 12.

This chain uses TRBV7-3 with TRBJ1-2; D may be TRBD1 (6 bases). CDR1 and CDR2 (germline): SGHTA, FQGTGA. CDR3 length: 15 amino acids. Deletions cut 2 bases from V and 8 bases from J, with 18 bases between. The CDR3 region has the DNA TGTGCCAGCAGCTTACTGCCCGGGTGGCAGGGGGGCTACACCTTC. This translates into CASSLLPGWQGGYTF.

In this sample, this clone turned up a few times. The CDR3: CAWGQLSGGWMNTEAFF. The CDR3 coding sequence is TGTGCCTGGGGGCAGCTGTCAGGGGGTTGGATGAACACTGAAGCTTTCTTT. J is TRBJ1-1 and V is TRBV30; 7 nucleotides agree with TRBD1. V was pared by 5 bases and J by 0 bases, with 15 bases of the junction left unmatched. The germline gives CDR1 GTSNPN, CDR2 SVGIG (reference sequence). This CDR3 has 17 residues.

This clone was detected a few times. The chain carries TRBV2 and TRBJ1-5; no clear D gene. V lost 3 bases and J 2 bases, leaving 2 bases between the germline ends. The CDR3 consists of 12 residues. Germline assignment: CDR1 SNHLY and CDR2 FYNNEI. The CDR3 is CASSDGNQPQHF. In nucleotides, the CDR3 is TGTGCCAGCAGTGACGGCAATCAGCCCCAGCATTTT.

The chain's CDR3 is CASSFGRGKNNSPLHF. Written as DNA, the CDR3 is TGTGCCAGCAGCTTCGGCAGGGGAAAAAATAATTCACCCCTCCACTTT. The chain is built from TRBV5-4 and TRBJ1-6; D may be TRBD1 (6 bases). Germline loops: CDR1 SGHNT, CDR2 YYREEE (reference sequence). Trimming shortened V by 2 bases and J by 5 bases, and 14 bases separated the two germline ends. CDR3 size: 16 residues.